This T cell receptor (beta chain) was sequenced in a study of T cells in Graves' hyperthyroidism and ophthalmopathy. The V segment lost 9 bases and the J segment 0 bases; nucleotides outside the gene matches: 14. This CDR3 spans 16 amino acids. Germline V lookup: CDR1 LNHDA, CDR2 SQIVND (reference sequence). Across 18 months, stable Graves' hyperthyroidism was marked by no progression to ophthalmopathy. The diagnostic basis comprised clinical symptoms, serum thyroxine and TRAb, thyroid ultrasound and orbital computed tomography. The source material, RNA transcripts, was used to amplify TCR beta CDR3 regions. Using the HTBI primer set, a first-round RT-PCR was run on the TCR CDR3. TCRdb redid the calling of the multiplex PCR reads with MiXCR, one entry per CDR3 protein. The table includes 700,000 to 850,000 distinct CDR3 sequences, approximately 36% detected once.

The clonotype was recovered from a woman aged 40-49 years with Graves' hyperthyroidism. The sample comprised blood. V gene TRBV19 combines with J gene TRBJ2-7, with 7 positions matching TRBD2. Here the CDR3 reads CASSQDTAGSSYEQYF. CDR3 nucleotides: TGTGCCAGCAGCCAAGATACAGCGGGAAGCTCCTACGAGCAGTACTTC.